These T cell receptor beta chains were read from a single sample in a study of control samples from healthy donors and cancer patients. TCRdb keeps only in-frame clones here, not all; method: immunoSEQ multiplex PCR. The sample carries just under 80,000 clones, around nine tenths recorded once. Sequenced material: PBMCs. The receptors derive from a woman in her sixties or seventies with head and neck cancer. Each CDR3 is given with its conserved first and last residue. A D gene is named only where the DNA matches it firmly. The listing skips clone size in some rows; elsewhere it reads once, few, many or a size class.

TGTGCCAGTAGACCAGGGGGCTGGAATCAGCCCCAGCATTTT,CASRPGGWNQPQHF,TRBV19,-,TRBD1,TRBJ1-5
TGTGCCAGCAGCTTAACCTCACGAACTGGAAACACCATATATTTT,CASSLTSRTGNTIYF,TRBV7-9,-,-,TRBJ1-3
TGTGCCAGCAGCGTAGCTTACCTACGGGTTCGAGCCGATGAGCAGTTCTTC,CASSVAYLRVRADEQFF,TRBV9,once,-,TRBJ2-1
TGTGCCAGCAGCTTATCCGTAAACAATGAGCAGTTCTTC,CASSLSVNNEQFF,TRBV7-7,-,-,TRBJ2-1
TGTGCCAGCAGCCGCTTCAACGGGCACGGAAACATTCAGTACTTC,CASSRFNGHGNIQYF,TRBV21-1,once,-,TRBJ2-4
TGTGCCAGCAGTTTATCGCTGGGACTTTACACTGAAGCTTTCTTT,CASSLSLGLYTEAFF,TRBV27,-,-,TRBJ1-1
TGTGCCTGGAGTGGCGGGACGTTAGGGGAAAAACTGTTTTTT,CAWSGGTLGEKLFF,TRBV30,-,-,TRBJ1-4
TGTGCCACCAGTGATTTGGGCAGAGGACGGACAGATACGCAGTATTTT,CATSDLGRGRTDTQYF,TRBV24-1,few,-,TRBJ2-3
TGCAGCGCCCAGGGAGGAAACACCATATATTTT,CSAQGGNTIYF,TRBV29-1,-,-,TRBJ1-3
TGTGCCAGCACCCCCAGCGGACTAGCGGGAGCATGGTTCTTC,CASTPSGLAGAWFF,TRBV6-5,-,TRBD2,TRBJ2-1
TGTGCCATCAGTGAACGAGGGGGTGATAATTCACCCCTCCACTTT,CAISERGGDNSPLHF,TRBV10-3,-,-,TRBJ1-6
TGCAGTGCTAGTCAAGTCGGACTAGCGCTTTTCAATGAGCAGTTCTTC,CSASQVGLALFNEQFF,TRBV20-1,-,TRBD2,TRBJ2-1
TGTGCCAGCAGCCAAGGGGGGACCTCTTCGGCCCAGTACTTC,CASSQGGTSSAQYF,TRBV3-1/TRBV3-2,-,-,TRBJ2-5
TGTGCCAGCAGTAAAAACAATCAGCCCCAGCATTTT,CASSKNNQPQHF,TRBV27,few,-,TRBJ1-5
TGTGCCAGCAGTTTACTTCTTGGACAGGACGCAGACTTC,CASSLLLGQDADF,TRBV28,-,TRBD1,TRBJ2-7
TGCGCCAGCAGCTGGGACAGCGGGTTGGATACGCAGTATTTT,CASSWDSGLDTQYF,TRBV5-1,-,-,TRBJ2-3